Listed below are T cell receptor beta chains from one sample, sequenced in a study of cytomegalovirus exposure and HLA in healthy donors. This table comes from immunoSEQ multiplex PCR, and its TCRdb copy is limited to in-frame clones, with some not included. The table lists 150,000 to 200,000 clones, less than 80% of them singletons. The sequenced sample consisted of PBMCs. These TCRs come from a woman aged 40 to 49 in good health and CMV-seronegative. Both conserved end residues are part of each CDR3. D genes are given only for firm matches. Expanded clones get a size class; other rows say once, few or many, or leave the size out.

v_gene	d_gene	abundance	j_gene	CDR3aa	CDR3nt
TRBV19	.	.	TRBJ2-6	CASMNRVRSGANVLTF	TGTGCCTCTATGAACAGGGTCAGGTCTGGGGCCAACGTCCTGACTTTC
TRBV11-3	TRBD1	.	TRBJ1-2	CASSPMDRDYGYTF	TGTGCCAGCAGCCCAATGGACAGGGACTATGGCTACACCTTC
TRBV7-8	TRBD1	.	TRBJ1-1	CASSLAGQGTEAFF	TGTGCCAGCAGCTTAGCGGGACAGGGCACTGAAGCTTTCTTT
TRBV5-1	.	.	TRBJ2-7	CASSLMSAVGSSSSYEQYF	TGCGCCAGCAGCTTAATGAGCGCGGTCGGGTCTTCCAGCTCCTACGAGCAGTACTTC
TRBV5-1	.	.	TRBJ1-6	CASSLEGGESPLHF	TGCGCCAGCAGCTTGGAAGGGGGGGAATCACCCCTCCACTTT
TRBV19	TRBD1	.	TRBJ1-2	CASSTAPGQVYGYTF	TGTGCCAGTAGTACAGCACCGGGACAGGTCTATGGCTACACCTTC
TRBV27	.	.	TRBJ1-5	CASSLSAGGVSSNQPQHF	TGTGCCAGCAGTTTATCCGCCGGGGGGGTATCTAGCAATCAGCCCCAGCATTTT
TRBV11-2	.	few	TRBJ2-4	CASSLHIGGNIQYF	TGTGCCAGCAGCCTCCATATCGGAGGGAACATTCAGTACTTC
TRBV21-1	.	once	TRBJ1-1	CAGGQGRLGTEAFF	TGTGCCGGAGGACAGGGACGGTTAGGCACTGAAGCTTTCTTT
TRBV2	TRBD1	.	TRBJ2-3	CASSGTGATDTQYF	TGTGCCAGCAGTGGGACAGGGGCCACAGATACGCAGTATTTT
TRBV7-9	.	.	TRBJ2-5	CASGTARETQYF	TGTGCCAGTGGGACTGCCCGTGAGACCCAGTACTTC
TRBV7-8	.	.	TRBJ1-2	CASSLASGGYTF	TGTGCCAGCAGCTTAGCTAGCGGAGGCTACACCTTC
TRBV29-1	TRBD1	.	TRBJ1-1	CSGSGGTGVGTEAFF	TGCAGCGGATCGGGGGGGACAGGGGTTGGCACTGAAGCTTTCTTT
TRBV9	TRBD2	once	TRBJ2-1	CASSVEILAGGGNEQFF	TGTGCCAGCAGCGTAGAAATCCTAGCGGGAGGGGGCAATGAGCAGTTCTTC
TRBV7-9	.	.	TRBJ1-1	CASSLGLTGGNTEAFF	TGTGCCAGCAGCTTAGGGTTAACGGGGGGCAACACTGAAGCTTTCTTT
TRBV11-3	TRBD1	.	TRBJ1-1	CASSPGTGHDTEAFF	TGTGCCAGCAGCCCAGGGACAGGGCATGACACTGAAGCTTTCTTT
TRBV12-5	.	few	TRBJ1-1	CASGFIHTGNTEAFF	TGTGCTAGTGGTTTCATTCATACAGGGAACACTGAAGCTTTCTTT
TRBV15	TRBD2	.	TRBJ2-5	CATSRGMTPGLAGGLQETQYF	TGTGCCACCAGCAGAGGCATGACTCCGGGACTAGCGGGAGGGCTGCAAGAGACCCAGTACTTC
TRBV6-1	TRBD1	few	TRBJ2-7	CASQPGTGSYEQYF	TGTGCCAGCCAACCCGGGACAGGATCCTACGAGCAGTACTTC
TRBV9	.	once	TRBJ2-7	CASSPPGLYEQYF	TGTGCCAGCAGCCCTCCGGGATTGTACGAGCAGTACTTC
TRBV5-4	.	.	TRBJ2-5	CASSFVRGPQETQYF	TGTGCCAGCAGCTTTGTCAGGGGCCCTCAAGAGACCCAGTACTTC
TRBV5-1	.	.	TRBJ1-2	CASSLTTNNYGYTF	TGCGCCAGCAGCTTGACGACAAATAACTATGGCTACACCTTC
TRBV18	.	.	TRBJ2-3	CASSPPGAGDTQYF	TGTGCCAGCTCACCACCGGGGGCCGGGGATACGCAGTATTTT
TRBV19	TRBD1	.	TRBJ1-1	CASSKTGTGLNAEAFF	TGTGCCAGTAGTAAAACCGGGACAGGGTTGAACGCTGAAGCTTTCTTT
TRBV27	.	medium-sized	TRBJ1-5	CASRDSNNQPQHF	TGTGCCAGCAGGGACAGTAACAATCAGCCCCAGCATTTT
TRBV12-2	.	.	TRBJ2-4	CASRLASGRVKSVSAKNIQYF	TGTGCAAGTCGCTTAGCTAGCGGGAGAGTAAAGTCTGTATCGGCCAAAAACATTCAGTACTTC
TRBV27	.	.	TRBJ1-2	CASSRRGSYGYTF	TGTGCCAGCAGTCGGCGGGGGTCCTATGGCTACACCTTC
TRBV6-6	.	.	TRBJ2-7	CASSYHRAYEQYF	TGTGCCAGCAGTTATCACAGGGCCTACGAGCAGTACTTC
TRBV28	TRBD2	.	TRBJ2-7	CASSFWTSRNEQYF	TGTGCCAGCAGTTTTTGGACTAGCAGAAACGAGCAGTACTTC
TRBV6-5	TRBD1	few	TRBJ1-1	CASSTGEGTEAFF	TGTGCCAGCAGTACAGGGGAAGGCACTGAAGCTTTCTTT
TRBV6-5	.	.	TRBJ1-1	CASSPPRSGTEAFF	TGTGCCAGCAGCCCGCCCAGGAGCGGCACTGAAGCTTTCTTT
TRBV2	.	.	TRBJ1-5	CASSESRGGNQPQHF	TGTGCCAGCAGCGAAAGCCGGGGAGGGAATCAGCCCCAGCATTTT
TRBV6-1	.	few	TRBJ2-7	CASSGPESDATYEQYF	TGTGCCAGCAGTGGCCCGGAGTCGGATGCCACCTACGAGCAGTACTTC
TRBV27	TRBD2	.	TRBJ2-2	CASSLSSGSSGELFF	TGTGCCAGCAGTTTATCTAGCGGGAGCTCCGGGGAGCTGTTTTTT
TRBV5-1	.	once	TRBJ2-5	CASSVDSRPWEQYF	TGCGCCAGCAGCGTGGACAGCCGGCCCTGGGAGCAGTACTTC
TRBV15	.	.	TRBJ2-7	CATSRDGGRKGYEQYF	TGTGCCACCAGCAGAGATGGGGGCCGTAAAGGTTACGAGCAGTACTTC
TRBV28	.	.	TRBJ2-1	CASRGETYNEQFF	TGTGCCAGCCGCGGGGAAACATACAATGAGCAGTTCTTC
TRBV11-3	TRBD2	once	TRBJ2-2	CASSPAGGVTGELFF	TGTGCCAGCAGCCCAGCGGGGGGCGTCACCGGGGAGCTGTTTTTT
TRBV5-1	.	.	TRBJ1-2	CASRPDRDPNYGYTF	TGCGCCAGCAGGCCAGACCGGGATCCTAACTATGGCTACACCTTC
TRBV2	TRBD1	.	TRBJ2-3	CASTQGAITDTQYF	TGTGCCAGCACGCAGGGGGCAATCACAGATACGCAGTATTTT
TRBV30	TRBD1	.	TRBJ1-1	CAWSEGGLNTEAFF	TGTGCCTGGAGTGAAGGGGGCCTGAACACTGAAGCTTTCTTT
TRBV28	.	.	TRBJ1-3	CASNNRVGGNTIYF	TGTGCCAGTAACAACAGGGTGGGGGGAAACACCATATATTTT
TRBV5-1	.	.	TRBJ1-1	CASSLVRGNTEAFF	TGCGCCAGCAGCTTAGTACGGGGTAACACTGAAGCTTTCTTT
TRBV5-4	.	.	TRBJ2-2	CASSTPRVGPTNTGELFF	TGTGCCAGCAGCACCCCTCGAGTGGGGCCGACGAACACCGGGGAGCTGTTTTTT
TRBV11-3	TRBD1	.	TRBJ1-5	CASSPLGQRQPQHF	TGTGCCAGCAGCCCTTTGGGACAGCGTCAGCCCCAGCATTTT
TRBV12-2	.	.	TRBJ2-5	CASRQQETQYF	TGTGCAAGTCGCCAGCAAGAGACCCAGTACTTC
TRBV30	TRBD2	.	TRBJ2-3	CAWSPGLAGGADTQYF	TGTGCCTGGAGTCCCGGACTAGCGGGAGGTGCAGATACGCAGTATTTT
TRBV7-2	.	once	TRBJ1-5	CASSPTGRDNQPQHF	TGTGCCAGCAGCCCAACTGGACGGGACAATCAGCCCCAGCATTTT
TRBV25-1	.	.	TRBJ2-2	CAIRGAVF	TGTGCCATCCGGGGAGCTGTTTTT
TRBV4-1	.	.	TRBJ1-1	CASSQVIRGTEAFF	TGCGCCAGCAGCCAAGTCATAAGGGGCACTGAAGCTTTCTTT
TRBV7-2	TRBD1	.	TRBJ1-2	CASRWAGTDGYTF	TGTGCCAGCAGGTGGGCCGGGACAGATGGCTACACCTTC
TRBV11-2	TRBD1	.	TRBJ2-3	CASRGYRGGADTQYF	TGTGCCAGCAGGGGTTACAGGGGTGGCGCAGATACGCAGTATTTT
TRBV19	TRBD2	.	TRBJ2-3	CASSRRITSGSVSVDTQYF	TGTGCCAGTAGTAGGCGAATTACTAGCGGGAGTGTAAGTGTGGATACGCAGTATTTT